This entry describes one T cell receptor beta chain. Its antigen is not identified. This record belongs to a study of early T cells in non-severe SARS-CoV-2 infection. About the research overall: Alpha and beta chains were unpaired, from unsorted whole-blood bulk RNA.

Study-wide results and caveats: The matching step, a VDJdb search, favored anti-spike CD8 responses and missed private and CD4 specificities.

The CDR3 is 13 amino acids. Individual cDNA molecules received unique molecular identifiers during library preparation. TCRdb re-called the 5' RACE reads through MiXCR, storing one row per CDR3 protein. The top ten hold 16% of the sample, which has approximately 44,000 distinct CDR3 sequences, more than 9% seen once. The receptor's source is an adult who was a healthcare worker with PCR-confirmed SARS-CoV-2 infection or an uninfected control (not recorded which). The sequenced sample consisted of whole blood. The chain links TRBV21-1 to TRBJ1-1; the D call TRBD1 from the table was never checked on the DNA. TRBV21-1 is flagged as a pseudogene. CDR3 sequence: CAGYRGVNTEAFF. As DNA, the CDR3 is TGTGCCGGGTACAGGGGAGTCAACACTGAAGCTTTCTTT.